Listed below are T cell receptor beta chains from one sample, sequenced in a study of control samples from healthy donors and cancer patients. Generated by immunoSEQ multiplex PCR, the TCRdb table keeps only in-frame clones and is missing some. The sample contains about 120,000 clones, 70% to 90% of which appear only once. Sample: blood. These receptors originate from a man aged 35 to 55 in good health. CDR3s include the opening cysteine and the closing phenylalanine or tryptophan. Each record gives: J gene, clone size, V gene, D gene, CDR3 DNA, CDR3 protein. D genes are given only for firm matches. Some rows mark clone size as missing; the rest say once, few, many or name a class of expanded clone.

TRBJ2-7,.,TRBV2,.,TGTGCCAGCCTACAGGGCTCGAGTTGGGACGAGCAGTACTTC,CASLQGSSWDEQYF
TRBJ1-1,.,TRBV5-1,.,TGCGCCAGCAGCTTGGGTACGGGGGGTAGCTCTGAAGCTTTCTTT,CASSLGTGGSSEAFF
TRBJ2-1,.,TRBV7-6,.,TGTGCCAGCAGCTTAGCGGGGAGCTCCTACAATGAGCAGTTCTTC,CASSLAGSSYNEQFF
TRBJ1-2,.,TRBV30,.,TGTGCCTGGAGTAAGACGGTAAAGTATGGCTACACCTTC,CAWSKTVKYGYTF
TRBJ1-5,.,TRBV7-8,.,TGTGCCAGCAGCCGGGACGGGAATCAGCCCCAGCATTTT,CASSRDGNQPQHF
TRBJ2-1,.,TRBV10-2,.,TGCGCCAGCAGTGAGATGGGGGCAGTCGATGAGCAGTTCTTC,CASSEMGAVDEQFF
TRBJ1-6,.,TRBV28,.,TGTGCCAGCAGACGGACAGACATTACTTCACCCCTCCACTTT,CASRRTDITSPLHF
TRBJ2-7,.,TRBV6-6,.,TGTGCCAGTTCAGACAGGTCCGACTCCTACGAGCAGTACTTC,CASSDRSDSYEQYF
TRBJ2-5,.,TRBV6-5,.,TGTGCCAGCCGCCGGGATCGCCAAGAGACCCAGTACTTC,CASRRDRQETQYF
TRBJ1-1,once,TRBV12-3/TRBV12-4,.,TGTGCCAGCAGGCAGGGGCCGACTGAAGCTTTCTTT,CASRQGPTEAFF